Below, one T cell receptor (beta chain) is given with its context. Its specificity is not known. CDR3 length: 14 residues. Unmatched junction bases numbered 5, after V lost 3 bases and J lost 3 bases. Germline values: CDR1 MNHNS, CDR2 SASEGT. Every bit of the isolated RNA underwent reverse transcription, so sequencing read expressed TCRB transcripts. The data were produced by immunoSEQ multiplex PCR, yet TCRdb's version contains in-frame clones alone and is incomplete. The sample includes hundreds of thousands of clones, approximately 11% seen only once; the top ten take around 0.017%. These data belong to a study of beta chain features in type 1 diabetes. Study results and caveats: Since sequencing was performed on cDNA, cells with high TCR expression could be over-represented. A moderate, significant TCRB CDR3 shortening appeared in type 1 diabetes across four CD4+ subsets. Patients' naive, central memory and Treg TCRB repertoires seemed closer to one another than those of healthy donors.

The sample consisted of naive CD4+ T cells from blood. This sequence joins TRBV6-1 and TRBJ2-7; 7 bases fit TRBD1. The receptor comes from a man between 25 and 39 years old with type 1 diabetes. For the CDR3, the DNA is TGTGCCAGCAGTGAGCCGGGACAGCACTACGAGCAGTACTTC. The encoded protein is CASSEPGQHYEQYF.